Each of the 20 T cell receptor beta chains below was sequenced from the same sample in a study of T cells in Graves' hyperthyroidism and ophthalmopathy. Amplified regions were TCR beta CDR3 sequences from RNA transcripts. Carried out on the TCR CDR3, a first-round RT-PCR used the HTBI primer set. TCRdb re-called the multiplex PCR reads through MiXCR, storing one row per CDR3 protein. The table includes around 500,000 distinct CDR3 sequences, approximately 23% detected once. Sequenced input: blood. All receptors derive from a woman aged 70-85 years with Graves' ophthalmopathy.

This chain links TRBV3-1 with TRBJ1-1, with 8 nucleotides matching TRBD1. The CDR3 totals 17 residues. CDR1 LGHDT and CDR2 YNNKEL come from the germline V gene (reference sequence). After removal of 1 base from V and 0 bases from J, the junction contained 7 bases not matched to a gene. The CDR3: CASSQGADREMNTEAFF. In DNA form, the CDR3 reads TGTGCCAGCAGCCAAGGGGCGGACAGGGAAATGAACACTGAAGCTTTCTTT.

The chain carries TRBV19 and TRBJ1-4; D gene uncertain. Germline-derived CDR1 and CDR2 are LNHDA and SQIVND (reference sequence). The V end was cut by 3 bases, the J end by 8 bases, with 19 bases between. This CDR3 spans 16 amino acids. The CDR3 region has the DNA TGTGCCAGTAGTATCTTAGGATTCGAGGGCGAGGAAAAACTGTTTTTT. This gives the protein CASSILGFEGEEKLFF.

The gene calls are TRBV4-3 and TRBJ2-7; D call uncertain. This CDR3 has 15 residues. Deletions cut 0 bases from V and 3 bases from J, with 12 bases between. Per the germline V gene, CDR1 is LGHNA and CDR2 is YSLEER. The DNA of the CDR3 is TGCGCCAGCAGCCAAGATACTACAGTCAGCTACGAGCAGTACTTC. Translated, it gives CASSQDTTVSYEQYF.

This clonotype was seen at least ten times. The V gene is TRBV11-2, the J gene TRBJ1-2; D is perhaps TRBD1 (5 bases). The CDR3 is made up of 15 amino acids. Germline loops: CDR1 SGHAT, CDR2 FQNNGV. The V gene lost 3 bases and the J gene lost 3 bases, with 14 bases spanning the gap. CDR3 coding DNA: TGTGCCAGCAGCTTGGGACCATTCCATGACTATGGCTACACCTTC. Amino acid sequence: CASSLGPFHDYGYTF.

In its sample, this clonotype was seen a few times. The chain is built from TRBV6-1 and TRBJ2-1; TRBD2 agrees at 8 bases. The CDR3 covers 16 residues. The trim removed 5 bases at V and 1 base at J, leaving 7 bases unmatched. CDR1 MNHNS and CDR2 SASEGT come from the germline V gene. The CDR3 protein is CASSPLAGLSYNEQFF. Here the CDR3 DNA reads TGTGCCAGCAGTCCATTAGCGGGGCTGTCCTACAATGAGCAGTTCTTC.

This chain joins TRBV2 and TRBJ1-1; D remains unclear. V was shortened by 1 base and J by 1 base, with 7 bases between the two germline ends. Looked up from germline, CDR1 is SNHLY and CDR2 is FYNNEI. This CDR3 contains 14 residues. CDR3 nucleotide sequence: TGTGCCAGCAGTGAAGTTGCAGGGAACACTGAAGCTTTCTTT. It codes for CASSEVAGNTEAFF.

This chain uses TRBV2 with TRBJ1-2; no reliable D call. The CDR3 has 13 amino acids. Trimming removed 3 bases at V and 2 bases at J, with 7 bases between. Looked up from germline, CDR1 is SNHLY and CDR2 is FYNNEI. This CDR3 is CASSEQPNYGYTF. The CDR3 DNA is TGTGCCAGCAGTGAGCAGCCGAACTATGGCTACACCTTC.

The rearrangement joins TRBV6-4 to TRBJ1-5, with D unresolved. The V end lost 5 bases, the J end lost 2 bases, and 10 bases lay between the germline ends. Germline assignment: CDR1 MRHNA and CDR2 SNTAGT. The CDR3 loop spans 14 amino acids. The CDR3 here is CASSYRRGNQPQHF. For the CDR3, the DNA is TGTGCCAGCAGTTATCGTAGGGGCAATCAGCCCCAGCATTTT.

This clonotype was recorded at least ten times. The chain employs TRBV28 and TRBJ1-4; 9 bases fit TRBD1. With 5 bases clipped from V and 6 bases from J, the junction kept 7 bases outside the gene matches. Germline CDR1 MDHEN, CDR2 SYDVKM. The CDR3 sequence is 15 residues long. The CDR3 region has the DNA TGTGCCAGCAGTCTAAACAGGGGGCATGATGAAAAACTGTTTTTT. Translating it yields CASSLNRGHDEKLFF.

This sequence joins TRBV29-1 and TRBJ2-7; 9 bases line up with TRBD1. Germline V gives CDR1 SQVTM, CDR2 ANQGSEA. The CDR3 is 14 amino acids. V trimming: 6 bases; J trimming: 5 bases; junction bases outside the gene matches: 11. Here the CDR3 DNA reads TGCAGCGTGCCGGGACAGGGCAGAGCCCACGAGCAGTACTTC. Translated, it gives CSVPGQGRAHEQYF.

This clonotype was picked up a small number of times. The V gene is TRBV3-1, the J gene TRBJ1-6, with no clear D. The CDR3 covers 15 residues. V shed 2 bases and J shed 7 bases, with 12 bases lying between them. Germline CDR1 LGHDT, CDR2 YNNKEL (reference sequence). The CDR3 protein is CASSQSEGENSPLHF. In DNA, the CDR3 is TGTGCCAGCAGCCAATCTGAGGGCGAGAATTCACCCCTCCACTTT.

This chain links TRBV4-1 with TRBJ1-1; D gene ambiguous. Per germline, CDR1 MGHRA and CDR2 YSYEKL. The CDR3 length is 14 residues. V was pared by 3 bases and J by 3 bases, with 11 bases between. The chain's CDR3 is CASSHPGGYTEAFF. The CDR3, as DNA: TGCGCCAGCAGCCACCCGGGAGGGTACACTGAAGCTTTCTTT.

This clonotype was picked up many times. CDR3 sequence reads: CASSLYRARGGYGYTF. In nucleotides, the CDR3 is TGTGCCAGCAGTTTATATCGGGCTCGTGGCGGCTATGGCTACACCTTC. The chain has TRBV27 and TRBJ1-2, with D unresolved. V was trimmed by 1 base and J by 4 bases, leaving 16 bases between them. The CDR3 extends over 16 amino acids. Germline lookup yields CDR1 MNHEY and CDR2 SMNVEV (reference sequence).

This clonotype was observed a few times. The CDR3 sequence: CASSLNSMGSRNYGYTF. The CDR3 bases are TGTGCCAGTAGTTTAAATAGTATGGGGAGTAGGAACTATGGCTACACCTTC. The gene calls are TRBV19 and TRBJ1-2; D gene ambiguous. Trimming removed 5 bases at V and 2 bases at J, with 21 bases between. CDR3 length: 17 amino acids. Per the germline V gene, CDR1 is LNHDA and CDR2 is SQIVND (reference sequence). The complete variable domain, with remaining parts taken from reference TRBV19 and TRBJ1-2, reads DGGITQSPKYLFRKEGQNVTLSCEQNLNHDAMYWYRQDPGQGLRLIYYSQIVNDFQKGDIAEGYSVSREKKESFPLTVTSAQKNPTAFYLCASSLNSMGSRNYGYTFGSGTRLTVV.

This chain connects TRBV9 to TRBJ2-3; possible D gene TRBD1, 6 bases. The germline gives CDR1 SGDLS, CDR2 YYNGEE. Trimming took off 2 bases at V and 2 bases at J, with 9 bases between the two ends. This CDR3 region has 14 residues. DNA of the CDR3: TGTGCCAGCAGCGTTCTGGGGGCCACAGATACGCAGTATTTT. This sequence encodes CASSVLGATDTQYF.

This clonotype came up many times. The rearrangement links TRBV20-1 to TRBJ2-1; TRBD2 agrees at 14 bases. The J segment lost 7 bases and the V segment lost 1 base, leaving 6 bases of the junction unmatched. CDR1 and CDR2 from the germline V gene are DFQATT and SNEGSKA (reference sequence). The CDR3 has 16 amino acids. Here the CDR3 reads CSARVWTSGRLNEQFF. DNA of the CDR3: TGCAGTGCTAGAGTCTGGACTAGCGGGAGGCTGAATGAGCAGTTCTTC.

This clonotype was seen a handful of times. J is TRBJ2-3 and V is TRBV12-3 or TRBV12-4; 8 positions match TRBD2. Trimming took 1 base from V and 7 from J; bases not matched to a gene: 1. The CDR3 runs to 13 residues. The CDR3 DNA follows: TGTGCCAGCAGTTTAGGACTAGCGCATACGCAGTATTTT. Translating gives CASSLGLAHTQYF.

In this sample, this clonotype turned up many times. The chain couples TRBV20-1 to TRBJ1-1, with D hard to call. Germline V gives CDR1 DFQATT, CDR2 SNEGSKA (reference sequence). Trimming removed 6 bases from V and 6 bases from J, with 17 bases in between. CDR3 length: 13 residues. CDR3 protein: CSAYPRAGSEAFF. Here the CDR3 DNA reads TGCAGTGCCTATCCGCGGGCGGGCTCTGAAGCTTTCTTT.

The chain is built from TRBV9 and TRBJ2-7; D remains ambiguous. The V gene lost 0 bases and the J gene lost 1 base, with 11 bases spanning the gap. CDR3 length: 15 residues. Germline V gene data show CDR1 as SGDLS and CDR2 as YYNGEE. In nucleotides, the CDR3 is TGTGCCAGCAGCGTAGCCCCCCAGGATTCCTACGAGCAGTACTTC. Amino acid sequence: CASSVAPQDSYEQYF.

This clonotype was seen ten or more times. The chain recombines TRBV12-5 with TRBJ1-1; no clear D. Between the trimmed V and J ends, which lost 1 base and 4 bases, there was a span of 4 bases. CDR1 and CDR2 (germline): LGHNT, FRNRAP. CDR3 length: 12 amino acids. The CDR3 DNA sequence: TGTGCTAGTGGTTTGGGAAGCACTGAAGCTTTCTTT. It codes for CASGLGSTEAFF.